The present entry profiles one T cell receptor (beta chain) with its context. This entry belongs to a study of prognosis after radiotherapy for stage I lung cancer. Two-round multiplex PCR on genomic DNA was the method by which TCR beta CDR3 was amplified. Primers specific to each TRBV and TRBJ gene drove first-round PCR. TCRdb used MiXCR to reprocess the multiplex PCR reads, holding one entry per CDR3 protein. The repertoire holds around 20,000 distinct CDR3 sequences, with around 55% as singletons. The J segment lost 5 bases and the V segment lost 0 bases, leaving 3 bases of the junction unmatched. The germline gives CDR1 GTSNPN, CDR2 SVGIG (reference sequence). CDR3 length: 13 residues.

The chain links TRBV30 to TRBJ2-7; 8 bases match TRBD2. The sample here was PBMCs, taken before or after stereotactic body radiation therapy (not recorded which). The source is a donor of 50 years or more with non-small cell lung cancer. CDR3 bases: TGTGCCTGGAGTGTGCAAGCGGGAGACGAGCAGTACTTC. Translation: CAWSVQAGDEQYF.